Listed below are T cell receptor beta chains from one sample, sequenced in a study of blood T cell repertoires in COVID-19. Sequencing used immunoSEQ multiplex PCR; TCRdb keeps in-frame clones, though not all of them. The data show roughly 500,000 clones, 70% to 90% seen once. The material sequenced was PBMCs or T cells enriched from blood (not recorded which). Receptor source: a woman between 40 and 50 years old who had recovered from COVID-19. The CDR3 runs from the conserved cysteine through the conserved F or W. A D gene is named only where the DNA matches it firmly. Clone size is given for some rows only: seen once, a few or many times, or a class if the clone is expanded.

D gene: TRBD1; clone size: .; J gene: TRBJ2-1; V gene: TRBV5-1; CDR3 DNA: TGCGCCAGCAGCTTGGCGACAGGGCGATTTGGGGACAATGAGCAGTTCTTC; CDR3 protein: CASSLATGRFGDNEQFF
D gene: .; clone size: .; J gene: TRBJ2-1; V gene: TRBV15; CDR3 DNA: TGTGCCACCAAGCGGGACAATAACAATGAGCAGTTCTTC; CDR3 protein: CATKRDNNNEQFF
D gene: TRBD2; clone size: .; J gene: TRBJ2-3; V gene: TRBV5-4; CDR3 DNA: TGTGCCAGCAGCCCGCGACTAGCGGGAAGTATCTCAGATACGCAGTATTTT; CDR3 protein: CASSPRLAGSISDTQYF
D gene: .; clone size: .; J gene: TRBJ2-2; V gene: TRBV9; CDR3 DNA: TGTGCCAGCAGCGTAGGGGTCGGAGGGGCGCTTACCACCGGGGAGCTGTTTTTT; CDR3 protein: CASSVGVGGALTTGELFF
D gene: .; clone size: .; J gene: TRBJ2-7; V gene: TRBV25-1; CDR3 DNA: TGTGCCAGCAGTGAATACAGGGGTAGGAACGAGCAGTACTTC; CDR3 protein: CASSEYRGRNEQYF
D gene: .; clone size: .; J gene: TRBJ2-1; V gene: TRBV19; CDR3 DNA: TGTGCCAGTAGTATTCCTAGGGGGTCCTACAATGAGCAGTTCTTC; CDR3 protein: CASSIPRGSYNEQFF
D gene: .; clone size: .; J gene: TRBJ1-2; V gene: TRBV6-5; CDR3 DNA: TGTGCCAGCAGTTACTCCACTCTGGGCCCATATGGCTACACCTTC; CDR3 protein: CASSYSTLGPYGYTF
D gene: TRBD1; clone size: once; J gene: TRBJ2-5; V gene: TRBV29-1; CDR3 DNA: TGCAGCGTTGACCCTGGGACAGGGTCGGAGACCCAGTACTTC; CDR3 protein: CSVDPGTGSETQYF
D gene: .; clone size: .; J gene: TRBJ1-3; V gene: TRBV6-1; CDR3 DNA: TGTGCCAGCAGCCAAGGACTGCGAGGAAACACCATATATTTT; CDR3 protein: CASSQGLRGNTIYF
D gene: .; clone size: .; J gene: TRBJ2-5; V gene: TRBV18; CDR3 DNA: TGTGCCAGCTCACCTCGACTCCGGGATCAAGAGACCCAGTACTTC; CDR3 protein: CASSPRLRDQETQYF
D gene: .; clone size: .; J gene: TRBJ1-2; V gene: TRBV7-9; CDR3 DNA: TGTGCCAGCAGCTTAGTCGGGAACTATGGCTACACCTTC; CDR3 protein: CASSLVGNYGYTF
D gene: TRBD1; clone size: .; J gene: TRBJ1-5; V gene: TRBV11-2; CDR3 DNA: TGTGCCAGCAGCTTAGATCTAGGACAGGGGCCTTCGTCCCAGCATTTT; CDR3 protein: CASSLDLGQGPSSQHF
D gene: .; clone size: .; J gene: TRBJ1-5; V gene: TRBV6-5; CDR3 DNA: TGTGCCAGCAGTTACTCGACGGGTCAGCCCCAGCATTTT; CDR3 protein: CASSYSTGQPQHF
D gene: .; clone size: .; J gene: TRBJ2-6; V gene: TRBV2; CDR3 DNA: TGTGCCAGCAGTGAAGCCTCCCACACTGGGGCCAACGTCCTGACTTTC; CDR3 protein: CASSEASHTGANVLTF
D gene: .; clone size: .; J gene: TRBJ2-3; V gene: TRBV6-2/TRBV6-3; CDR3 DNA: TGTGCCAGCAGTTACTCACGAGGGCCGAGAGCAGATACGCAGTATTTT; CDR3 protein: CASSYSRGPRADTQYF
D gene: .; clone size: once; J gene: TRBJ1-1; V gene: TRBV7-9; CDR3 DNA: TGTGCCAGCAGCTTGGTAGTGAACACTGAAGCTTTCTTT; CDR3 protein: CASSLVVNTEAFF
D gene: TRBD1; clone size: .; J gene: TRBJ2-3; V gene: TRBV27; CDR3 DNA: TGTGCCAGCAGGACGGGACAGTTCACAGATACGCAGTATTTT; CDR3 protein: CASRTGQFTDTQYF
D gene: TRBD2; clone size: .; J gene: TRBJ2-5; V gene: TRBV7-6; CDR3 DNA: TGTGCCAGCAGGGTAAACGGACTAGATGGGGATACCCAGTACTTC; CDR3 protein: CASRVNGLDGDTQYF
D gene: .; clone size: .; J gene: TRBJ2-2; V gene: TRBV12-3/TRBV12-4; CDR3 DNA: TGTGCCAGCCGTTTCGCGGGAACCGGGGAGCTGTTTTTT; CDR3 protein: CASRFAGTGELFF
D gene: .; clone size: .; J gene: TRBJ1-4; V gene: TRBV7-6; CDR3 DNA: TGTGCCAGCAGCTTAAATCCTTCGGGGAATAATGAAAAACTGTTTTTT; CDR3 protein: CASSLNPSGNNEKLFF